The rows below give T cell receptor beta chains drawn from one sample of a study of CD8+ T cells in alopecia areata. Produced via immunoSEQ multiplex PCR; TCRdb's table is partial and in-frame only. The sample lists more than 200,000 clones; about two thirds were seen once. The material was CD4+ T cells sorted from blood, obtained at week 0. These receptors originate from a human donor with alopecia areata. Both conserved end residues are part of each CDR3. Fields, in order: J gene, D gene, V gene, clone size, CDR3 protein, CDR3 DNA. A D gene is named only where the DNA matches it firmly. Rows may omit the clone size; those that give it use once, few, many or a size class.

j_gene: TRBJ1-1; d_gene: .; v_gene: TRBV29-1; abundance: .; CDR3aa: CSVEEENTEAFF; CDR3nt: TGCAGCGTTGAAGAGGAGAACACTGAAGCTTTCTTT
j_gene: TRBJ1-1; d_gene: .; v_gene: TRBV7-9; abundance: few; CDR3aa: CASSSWGGETEAFF; CDR3nt: TGTGCCAGCAGCTCGTGGGGCGGCGAAACTGAAGCTTTCTTT
j_gene: TRBJ2-7; d_gene: .; v_gene: TRBV30; abundance: few; CDR3aa: CAWSAGFYEQYF; CDR3nt: TGTGCCTGGAGTGCAGGGTTCTACGAGCAGTACTTC
j_gene: TRBJ2-1; d_gene: .; v_gene: TRBV9; abundance: .; CDR3aa: CASSLGNGNEQFF; CDR3nt: TGTGCCAGCAGCCTAGGAAATGGGAATGAGCAGTTCTTC
j_gene: TRBJ2-5; d_gene: .; v_gene: TRBV30; abundance: .; CDR3aa: CAWALGGQETQYF; CDR3nt: TGTGCCTGGGCCCTAGGGGGGCAAGAGACCCAGTACTTC
j_gene: TRBJ2-7; d_gene: TRBD1; v_gene: TRBV6-5; abundance: few; CDR3aa: CASSRDSYEQYF; CDR3nt: TGTGCCAGCAGTCGGGACAGCTACGAGCAGTACTTC
j_gene: TRBJ1-4; d_gene: .; v_gene: TRBV7-2; abundance: few; CDR3aa: CASSPKYGEKLFF; CDR3nt: TGTGCCAGCAGCCCTAAGTATGGGGAAAAACTGTTTTTT
j_gene: TRBJ1-6; d_gene: TRBD1; v_gene: TRBV30; abundance: .; CDR3aa: CARNRGEDSPLHF; CDR3nt: TGTGCCAGAAACAGGGGAGAAGATTCACCCCTCCACTTT
j_gene: TRBJ2-5; d_gene: .; v_gene: TRBV29-1; abundance: .; CDR3aa: CSVGRTVQETQYF; CDR3nt: TGCAGCGTTGGGCGGACGGTCCAAGAGACCCAGTACTTC
j_gene: TRBJ2-5; d_gene: .; v_gene: TRBV29-1; abundance: .; CDR3aa: CSVARAEETQYF; CDR3nt: TGCAGCGTTGCCCGTGCGGAAGAGACCCAGTACTTC
j_gene: TRBJ1-1; d_gene: TRBD1; v_gene: TRBV30; abundance: .; CDR3aa: CAWSPGGNTEAFF; CDR3nt: TGTGCCTGGAGTCCAGGGGGTAACACTGAAGCTTTCTTT
j_gene: TRBJ1-2; d_gene: .; v_gene: TRBV19; abundance: few; CDR3aa: CASSMNHRVEYGYTF; CDR3nt: TGTGCCAGTAGTATGAACCACAGGGTCGAGTATGGCTACACCTTC
j_gene: TRBJ1-1; d_gene: .; v_gene: TRBV6-5; abundance: .; CDR3aa: CASSKGGRGTEAFF; CDR3nt: TGTGCCAGCAGTAAAGGGGGTAGGGGCACTGAAGCTTTCTTT
j_gene: TRBJ2-3; d_gene: TRBD2; v_gene: TRBV6-5; abundance: few; CDR3aa: CASSPRLAGASTGYF; CDR3nt: TGTGCCAGCAGTCCTAGACTAGCGGGGGCCTCTACGGGGTATTTT
j_gene: TRBJ2-3; d_gene: .; v_gene: TRBV29-1; abundance: .; CDR3aa: CSVEDQQYTQYF; CDR3nt: TGCAGCGTTGAAGATCAACAGTATACGCAGTATTTT
j_gene: TRBJ1-1; d_gene: .; v_gene: TRBV7-6; abundance: .; CDR3aa: CASSYGPGTEAFF; CDR3nt: TGTGCCAGCAGCTATGGACCGGGGACTGAAGCTTTCTTT
j_gene: TRBJ2-7; d_gene: .; v_gene: TRBV10-3; abundance: .; CDR3aa: CAISEPPGRASSYEQYF; CDR3nt: TGTGCCATCAGTGAGCCCCCTGGGCGGGCGTCCTCCTACGAGCAGTACTTC
j_gene: TRBJ2-5; d_gene: .; v_gene: TRBV29-1; abundance: once; CDR3aa: CSVAVTIETQYF; CDR3nt: TGCAGCGTTGCGGTGACTATAGAGACCCAGTACTTC
j_gene: TRBJ2-1; d_gene: .; v_gene: TRBV2; abundance: .; CDR3aa: CASSDGHRLFF; CDR3nt: TGTGCCAGCAGTGATGGACACAGGCTGTTCTTC
j_gene: TRBJ1-2; d_gene: .; v_gene: TRBV30; abundance: .; CDR3aa: CAWSVLGGYGYTF; CDR3nt: TGTGCCTGGAGTGTACTTGGAGGCTATGGCTACACCTTC
j_gene: TRBJ1-1; d_gene: .; v_gene: TRBV10-3; abundance: once; CDR3aa: CAIRDTGFSEAFF; CDR3nt: TGTGCCATCAGGGATACAGGGTTCTCTGAAGCTTTCTTT
j_gene: TRBJ2-7; d_gene: .; v_gene: TRBV30; abundance: .; CDR3aa: CAWSPGGYEQYF; CDR3nt: TGTGCCTGGAGCCCCGGGGGATACGAGCAGTACTTC
j_gene: TRBJ2-3; d_gene: .; v_gene: TRBV30; abundance: few; CDR3aa: CAWSWGLLSDTQYF; CDR3nt: TGTGCCTGGAGTTGGGGTTTGCTCTCAGATACGCAGTATTTT
j_gene: TRBJ1-6; d_gene: TRBD1; v_gene: TRBV25-1; abundance: .; CDR3aa: CASSGGQARSSYNSPLHF; CDR3nt: TGTGCCAGCAGCGGGGGACAGGCTAGGAGCTCCTATAATTCACCCCTCCACTTT
j_gene: TRBJ2-6; d_gene: .; v_gene: TRBV5-1; abundance: .; CDR3aa: CASRPPRAGTSPGANVLTF; CDR3nt: TGCGCCAGCCGACCGCCCCGTGCCGGGACCTCTCCTGGGGCCAACGTCCTGACTTTC
j_gene: TRBJ2-7; d_gene: .; v_gene: TRBV5-1; abundance: .; CDR3aa: CASSSGTSFIGEQYF; CDR3nt: TGCGCCAGCAGCTCAGGGACATCTTTCATCGGCGAGCAGTACTTC
j_gene: TRBJ1-1; d_gene: .; v_gene: TRBV29-1; abundance: .; CDR3aa: CSVEEVTSNTEAFF; CDR3nt: TGCAGCGTTGAGGAGGTCACTTCGAACACTGAAGCTTTCTTT
j_gene: TRBJ1-1; d_gene: .; v_gene: TRBV7-3; abundance: few; CDR3aa: CASSAGNYNTEAFF; CDR3nt: TGTGCCAGCAGCGCTGGTAACTATAACACTGAAGCTTTCTTT
j_gene: TRBJ1-1; d_gene: .; v_gene: TRBV30; abundance: .; CDR3aa: CAWSVLGQSEAFF; CDR3nt: TGTGCCTGGAGTGTACTGGGGCAGTCTGAAGCTTTCTTT
j_gene: TRBJ2-1; d_gene: TRBD1; v_gene: TRBV11-2; abundance: many; CDR3aa: CASSPQGNEQFF; CDR3nt: TGTGCCAGCAGTCCACAGGGGAATGAGCAGTTCTTC
j_gene: TRBJ2-5; d_gene: TRBD1; v_gene: TRBV7-2; abundance: .; CDR3aa: CASSLRSGQGTGTQYF; CDR3nt: TGTGCCAGCAGCTTACGCTCAGGACAGGGGACAGGGACCCAGTACTTC
j_gene: TRBJ1-2; d_gene: .; v_gene: TRBV4-1; abundance: .; CDR3aa: CASSLGADGANYGYTF; CDR3nt: TGCGCCAGCAGCCTGGGCGCCGACGGGGCTAACTATGGCTACACCTTC
j_gene: TRBJ2-2; d_gene: .; v_gene: TRBV5-6; abundance: .; CDR3aa: CASSLPGPNTGELFF; CDR3nt: TGTGCCAGCAGCCTCCCGGGACCGAACACCGGGGAGCTGTTTTTT
j_gene: TRBJ2-3; d_gene: .; v_gene: TRBV7-2; abundance: .; CDR3aa: CAGRRPGTDTQYF; CDR3nt: TGTGCCGGACGGCGCCCTGGCACAGATACGCAGTATTTT
j_gene: TRBJ1-2; d_gene: .; v_gene: TRBV14; abundance: few; CDR3aa: CASSQSRSSGYTF; CDR3nt: TGTGCCAGCAGCCAGTCTCGATCGTCGGGCTACACCTTC
j_gene: TRBJ2-7; d_gene: TRBD1; v_gene: TRBV4-1; abundance: .; CDR3aa: CASSKDRPGDEQYF; CDR3nt: TGCGCCAGCAGCAAGGACAGGCCCGGCGACGAGCAGTACTTC
j_gene: TRBJ2-7; d_gene: .; v_gene: TRBV27; abundance: .; CDR3aa: CASSYDQGSYEQYF; CDR3nt: TGTGCCAGCAGTTACGATCAGGGGTCCTACGAGCAGTACTTC
j_gene: TRBJ2-3; d_gene: .; v_gene: TRBV5-6; abundance: .; CDR3aa: CASSFGRRTDTQYF; CDR3nt: TGTGCCAGCAGCTTTGGGCGCCGCACAGATACGCAGTATTTT
j_gene: TRBJ2-7; d_gene: .; v_gene: TRBV2; abundance: .; CDR3aa: CASREQYEQYF; CDR3nt: TGTGCCAGTCGGGAGCAGTACGAGCAGTACTTC
j_gene: TRBJ2-5; d_gene: .; v_gene: TRBV4-3; abundance: .; CDR3aa: CASSQGVDNRETQYF; CDR3nt: TGCGCCAGCAGCCAAGGGGTGGACAATAGGGAGACCCAGTACTTC
j_gene: TRBJ2-5; d_gene: .; v_gene: TRBV11-2; abundance: .; CDR3aa: CASSRTQETQYF; CDR3nt: TGTGCCAGCAGCCGCACCCAAGAGACCCAGTACTTC
j_gene: TRBJ1-5; d_gene: .; v_gene: TRBV27; abundance: once; CDR3aa: CASRYRADTGQPQHF; CDR3nt: TGTGCCAGCAGGTACCGGGCCGATACGGGGCAGCCCCAGCATTTT
j_gene: TRBJ1-1; d_gene: TRBD1; v_gene: TRBV7-6; abundance: .; CDR3aa: CASSPKTGRDTEAFF; CDR3nt: TGTGCCAGCAGCCCTAAGACAGGGAGGGACACTGAAGCTTTCTTT
j_gene: TRBJ1-2; d_gene: TRBD1; v_gene: TRBV30; abundance: .; CDR3aa: CAWLPGQGNGYTF; CDR3nt: TGTGCCTGGCTGCCGGGACAGGGAAATGGCTACACCTTC
j_gene: TRBJ2-7; d_gene: .; v_gene: TRBV18; abundance: .; CDR3aa: CASSPTTDAYEQYF; CDR3nt: TGTGCCAGCTCACCAACAACGGATGCCTACGAGCAGTACTTC